These T cell receptor beta chains were read from a single sample in a study of T-cell reconstitution after alpha-beta-depleted transplantation in children. TCRdb re-analysed the PCR reads in MiXCR, keeping a single row per CDR3 protein. Of hundreds of thousands of distinct CDR3 sequences in the sample, about 12% were seen once. Sample: PBMCs, taken before TCRalphabeta/CD19-depleted stem cell transplant. The receptors derive from a girl aged 2-10 years with congenital amegakaryocytic thrombocytopenia, due to receive a stem cell transplant. The CDR3 runs from the conserved cysteine through the conserved F or W. The D gene is left open where the match is weak. The size of a clone is reported for some rows only, either as once, few or many, or as a class for expanded clones.

v_gene,abundance,d_gene,j_gene,CDR3nt,CDR3aa
TRBV19,.,.,TRBJ1-5,TGTGCCAGTAACGCGGAAGGGGACAATTATCAGCCCCAGCATTTT,CASNAEGDNYQPQHF
TRBV7-6,few,.,TRBJ2-4,TGTGCCAGCAGCCTACTAGGGGAAGGGGACATTCAGTACTTC,CASSLLGEGDIQYF
TRBV7-9,few,.,TRBJ2-1,TGTGCCAGCAGCTTTATCTCGACCTCTAACAATGAGCAGTTCTTC,CASSFISTSNNEQFF
TRBV20-1,many,.,TRBJ1-1,TGCAGTGCTACTCGGGGAGGAAACACTGAAGCTTTCTTT,CSATRGGNTEAFF
TRBV20-1,many,TRBD2,TRBJ2-2,TGCAGTGCCGTTGGGTTAGCGGGTATGAACACCGGGGAGCTGTTTTTT,CSAVGLAGMNTGELFF
TRBV10-3,.,.,TRBJ2-1,TGTGCCATCAATGAAGGGCCGTACATCTCCTACAATGAGCAGTTCTTC,CAINEGPYISYNEQFF
TRBV12-3/TRBV12-4,.,.,TRBJ2-3,TGTGCCAGCAGTTCCTCGAGGGGAACGAAGACAGATACGCAGTATTTT,CASSSSRGTKTDTQYF
TRBV19,few,.,TRBJ2-2,TGTGCCAGTAGTATAGAGGCTAGGGTTCGGACCGGGGAGCTGTTTTTT,CASSIEARVRTGELFF
TRBV20-1,.,TRBD2,TRBJ2-3,TGCAGTGCTAGAGCCGGGGGGACTAGCGGGTGGCCAGATACGCAGTATTTT,CSARAGGTSGWPDTQYF
TRBV12-3/TRBV12-4,many,.,TRBJ2-2,TGTGCCAGCAGACCCGGGTCCCCGGAGCTGTTTTTT,CASRPGSPELFF
TRBV3-1,few,TRBD2,TRBJ2-5,TGTGCCAGCAGCCATTCCGGGACTAGCGGAGAACAAGAGACCCAGTACTTC,CASSHSGTSGEQETQYF
TRBV20-1,many,.,TRBJ1-5,TGCAGTGCTAGAAATTTGTTAGATTATAGCAATCAGCCCCAGCATTTT,CSARNLLDYSNQPQHF
TRBV20-1,few,TRBD2,TRBJ2-7,TGCAGTGCGCAACCGGGACTAGCGGGAGCTGTCCATCCCTACGAGCAGTACTTC,CSAQPGLAGAVHPYEQYF
TRBV9,.,.,TRBJ2-2,TGTGCCAGCAGCACCCAGGAAACCGGGGAGCTGTTTTTT,CASSTQETGELFF
TRBV3-1,.,.,TRBJ1-6,TGTGCCAGCAGCCAAGAATATGAGTTTAATTCACCCCTCCACTTT,CASSQEYEFNSPLHF
TRBV7-8,few,.,TRBJ2-2,TGTGCCAGCCGCTTGGGGTCGGCATCCGGGGAGCTGTTTTTT,CASRLGSASGELFF
TRBV5-1,many,.,TRBJ1-5,TGCGCCAGCAGCTTGGGAACCAATCAGCCCCAGCATTTT,CASSLGTNQPQHF
TRBV5-6,few,TRBD2,TRBJ2-7,TGTGCCAGCAGCTTTTTCGTGACTAGCGGGAGTATTGCCCCCTACGAGCAGTACTTC,CASSFFVTSGSIAPYEQYF
TRBV20-1,many,TRBD2,TRBJ2-3,TGCAGTGCCGCCATGGGAGAACTAGCGGGGACTAACCCCACAGATACGCAGTATTTT,CSAAMGELAGTNPTDTQYF
TRBV3-1,many,.,TRBJ2-7,TGTGCCAGCAGCCGAGGGGACTACGAGCAGTACTTC,CASSRGDYEQYF
TRBV5-1,.,TRBD1,TRBJ2-5,TGCGCCAGCAGCTTTTCACAGGGGGCGCGAAAGACCCAGTACTTC,CASSFSQGARKTQYF
TRBV11-2,.,.,TRBJ1-1,TGTGCCAGCAGCAAGAATCAGGGGACTCGGGGAGCTTTCTTT,CASSKNQGTRGAFF
TRBV20-1,many,.,TRBJ2-1,TGCAGTGCTAGTTGGGGGAATGAGCAGTTCTTC,CSASWGNEQFF
TRBV7-8,.,TRBD2,TRBJ2-1,TGTGCCAGCAGCTTCGGGGGGGGCTACAATGAGCAGTTCTTC,CASSFGGGYNEQFF
TRBV7-6,.,.,TRBJ2-1,TGTGCCAGCAGCCCTATAATGAGGGAGGAGAGCAATGAGCAGTTCTTC,CASSPIMREESNEQFF
TRBV20-1,many,.,TRBJ2-1,TGCAGTGCTCCCGGTCGTACAGTTTTTGGGAGACGGAATGAGCAGTTCTTC,CSAPGRTVFGRRNEQFF
TRBV7-9,many,.,TRBJ2-7,TGTGCCAGCAGCTTTGGAGCACTACGGGAGCAGTACTTC,CASSFGALREQYF
TRBV21-1,many,.,TRBJ2-5,TGTGCCAGCAGCCTCCTCCTAGGGGGAGAGACCCAGTACTTC,CASSLLLGGETQYF
TRBV5-1,.,TRBD1,TRBJ1-2,TGCGCCAGCAGCACGGGACAGGGACACGGCTACACCTTC,CASSTGQGHGYTF
TRBV20-1,.,TRBD1,TRBJ1-1,TGCAGTGCTAGACTCGGGACAGAGTTGAACACTGAAGCTTTCTTT,CSARLGTELNTEAFF
TRBV29-1,many,TRBD2,TRBJ2-1,TGCAGCGTTGAAGGCGTACAGCGGGAGTCATACAATGAGCAGTTCTTC,CSVEGVQRESYNEQFF
TRBV10-3,many,.,TRBJ2-7,TGTGCCATCAGTGAAAACAGGGAGCCTACCCTTTACGAGCAGTACTTC,CAISENREPTLYEQYF
TRBV6-1,many,.,TRBJ2-3,TGTGCCAGCAGCCCCGTTTCGAGTGTAGATACGCAGTATTTT,CASSPVSSVDTQYF
TRBV5-1,.,TRBD1,TRBJ1-1,TGCGCCAGCAGCCCCGGGGACAGGGAGAATAAGGTCACTGAAGCTTTCTTT,CASSPGDRENKVTEAFF
TRBV20-1,many,TRBD2,TRBJ2-3,TGCAGTGCGTCTAGCGGGGGAAGCACAGATACGCAGTATTTT,CSASSGGSTDTQYF
TRBV29-1,many,TRBD1,TRBJ2-7,TGCAGCGTTGAATGGACAGGGGTTGGGCAGTACTTC,CSVEWTGVGQYF
TRBV12-3/TRBV12-4,few,.,TRBJ1-4,TGTGCCAGCAGCATTCCAGGGAGGGGTGAAAAACTGTTTTTT,CASSIPGRGEKLFF
TRBV4-1,many,.,TRBJ2-7,TGCGCCAGCAGCCAAGTTGCGACCTACGAGCAGTACTTC,CASSQVATYEQYF
TRBV25-1,many,TRBD2,TRBJ2-5,TGTGCCAGCAGTGAAGGGACTAGCGGGAGTCAAGAGACCCAGTACTTC,CASSEGTSGSQETQYF
TRBV5-1,many,.,TRBJ2-7,TGCGCCAGCAGCTTGGGACAGCCAGCCTACGAGCAGTACTTC,CASSLGQPAYEQYF
TRBV20-1,few,TRBD1,TRBJ2-2,TGCAGTGCAACCATGACAGGGAGTTCCGGGGAGCTGTTTTTT,CSATMTGSSGELFF
TRBV5-1,many,.,TRBJ2-7,TGCGCCAGCAGCTTTGCGGGAAACTACTACGAGCAGTACTTC,CASSFAGNYYEQYF
TRBV20-1,.,.,TRBJ2-1,TGCAGTGCTAGAGCTTACCCCCCTTACTCCTACAATGAGCAGTTCTTC,CSARAYPPYSYNEQFF
TRBV11-2,.,TRBD2,TRBJ2-5,TGTGCCAGCAGCGAAAGCGGGGAGGGAGAGACCCAGTACTTC,CASSESGEGETQYF
TRBV20-1,few,.,TRBJ2-1,TGCAGTGCTAGAGATCCATCGCCTAGTGCGGACTACAATGAGCAGTTCTTC,CSARDPSPSADYNEQFF